This entry lists 21 T cell receptor beta chains sequenced from one sample in a study of blood T cell repertoires in COVID-19. Assay: immunoSEQ multiplex PCR; the TCRdb copy retains only in-frame clones and omits some. Of a few hundred thousand clones listed, 82% are singletons. Sequencing used PBMCs or T cells enriched from blood (not recorded which). These receptors were taken from a middle-aged man who had recovered from COVID-19.

The chain joins TRBV7-2 to TRBJ1-1; D possibly corresponds to TRBD1 (6 bases). The length of the CDR3 is 13 residues. Per germline, CDR1 SGHTA and CDR2 FQGNSA. V dropped 5 bases and J dropped 5 bases, with 12 bases sitting between them. This CDR3 reads CASSPQTGTEAFF. The CDR3 nucleotides are TGTGCCAGCAGCCCCCAAACAGGGACTGAAGCTTTCTTT.

V usage is TRBV28 and J usage is TRBJ1-5; 7 nucleotides match TRBD1. With V trimmed by 5 bases and J by 5 bases, 6 bases remained unmatched. Per germline, CDR1 MDHEN and CDR2 SYDVKM. The CDR3 runs 14 residues. CDR3 sequence reads: CASSGTAFHQPQHF. The CDR3 bases are TGTGCCAGCAGTGGGACAGCCTTCCATCAGCCCCAGCATTTT.

This sequence joins TRBV3-1 (or the pseudogene TRBV3-2) and TRBJ1-3; D is ambiguous. The germline V gene has CDR1 LGHDT and CDR2 YNNKEL (reference sequence). The CDR3 has 15 amino acids. The V end lost 4 bases, the J end lost 4 bases, and 14 bases lay between the germline ends. The CDR3 loop is CASSPTAGFGNTIYF. The CDR3 bases are TGTGCCAGCAGCCCCACTGCGGGGTTCGGAAACACCATATATTTT.

The chain links TRBV19 to TRBJ2-2, with D unclear. The CDR3 length is 13 residues. The V gene lost 5 bases and the J gene lost 4 bases, with 8 bases spanning the gap. Germline V CDR1 and CDR2: LNHDA, SQIVND (reference sequence). Written as DNA, the CDR3 is TGTGCCAGTAGTGGGCAATTCACCGGGGAGCTGTTTTTT. Encoded protein: CASSGQFTGELFF.

The J gene is TRBJ2-7, the V gene TRBV19; TRBD1 might be the D (6 bases). This CDR3 has 13 amino acids. The germline V and J ends were trimmed by 5 bases and 7 bases, with 15 bases remaining between them. CDR1 and CDR2 from the germline V gene are LNHDA and SQIVND (reference sequence). The CDR3: CASSPRQALEQYF. Here the CDR3 DNA reads TGTGCCAGTAGTCCAAGACAGGCCTTAGAGCAGTACTTC.

This chain links TRBV7-3 with TRBJ1-1; D gene uncertain. Looked up from germline, CDR1 is SGHTA and CDR2 is FQGTGA. This CDR3 has 13 residues. With 4 bases removed from V and 0 bases from J, the gap between germline ends came to 6 bases. CDR3 amino acids: CASSSGMNTEAFF. CDR3 coding DNA: TGTGCCAGCAGCTCAGGCATGAACACTGAAGCTTTCTTT.

The chain carries TRBV29-1 and TRBJ1-5, with D possibly TRBD1 on 6 matching bases. Germline CDR1 SQVTM, CDR2 ANQGSEA. Trimming cost V 3 bases and J 4 bases, with 10 bases left between them. The CDR3 totals 13 residues. The CDR3 protein is CSVDWGLNQPQHF. The CDR3 DNA follows: TGCAGCGTTGACTGGGGGCTGAATCAGCCCCAGCATTTT.

The chain is built from TRBV2 and TRBJ1-5; TRBD1 matches 7 bases. Germline V CDR1 and CDR2: SNHLY, FYNNEI. The CDR3 runs 15 residues. The V segment lost 6 bases and the J segment 2 bases; nucleotides outside the gene matches: 7. The chain's CDR3 is CASSSQGLGNQPQHF. CDR3 DNA: TGTGCCAGCAGCTCACAGGGGTTAGGCAATCAGCCCCAGCATTTT.

The CDR3 DNA follows: TGTGCCAGCTCACCTCGACTAGCGGGTGGCGAGCAGTTCTTC. Amino acid sequence: CASSPRLAGGEQFF. The chain uses TRBV18 and TRBJ2-1; 10 nucleotides align to TRBD2. The length of the CDR3 is 14 residues. Germline lookup yields CDR1 KGHSH and CDR2 LQKENI. With 3 bases clipped from V and 10 bases from J, the junction kept 6 bases outside the gene matches. The full variable domain, with the rest looked up from reference TRBV18 and TRBJ2-1, is NAGVMQNPRHLVRRRGQEARLRCSPMKGHSHVYWYRQLPEEGLKFMVYLQKENIIDESGMPKERFSAEFPKEGPSILRIQQVVRGDSAAYFCASSPRLAGGEQFFGPGTRLTVL.

The V gene is TRBV9, the J gene TRBJ2-5; D is ambiguous. The V gene lost 4 bases and the J gene lost 4 bases, with 14 bases spanning the gap. CDR1 SGDLS and CDR2 YYNGEE come from the germline V gene. CDR3 length: 14 residues. This CDR3 is CASSQNPASETQYF. CDR3 nucleotides: TGTGCCAGCAGCCAGAATCCAGCGTCAGAGACCCAGTACTTC.

The CDR3 loop reads CASGQGEETQYF. CDR3 bases: TGTGCCAGCGGACAGGGGGAAGAGACCCAGTACTTC. The gene calls are TRBV28 and TRBJ2-5; 10 nucleotides line up with TRBD1. The CDR3 has 12 amino acids. V lost 8 bases and J lost 3; bases outside the gene matches: 0. Germline V gene data show CDR1 as MDHEN and CDR2 as SYDVKM.

As DNA, the CDR3 is TGTGCCAGCAGTTCGACAGGGGGCGCAGGGGAAGCTAACTATGGCTACACCTTC. This translates into CASSSTGGAGEANYGYTF. The genes are TRBV28 and TRBJ1-2; 10 positions agree with TRBD1. The germline V gene has CDR1 MDHEN and CDR2 SYDVKM. Trimming cost V 4 bases and J 0 bases; bases outside gene matches: 11. This CDR3 region has 18 residues.

V usage is TRBV24-1 and J usage is TRBJ2-1; weak D call: TRBD1 (6 bases). V was shortened by 5 bases and J by 3 bases, with 13 bases between the two germline ends. Germline V gives CDR1 KGHDR, CDR2 SFDVKD. This CDR3 contains 15 residues. CDR3 sequence: CATSGTEGLYNEQFF. The CDR3 region has the DNA TGTGCCACCAGTGGGACAGAGGGGCTCTACAATGAGCAGTTCTTC.

This chain connects TRBV3-1 (or the pseudogene TRBV3-2) to TRBJ2-3; TRBD2 aligns across 13 bases. V was pared by 4 bases and J by 0 bases, with 7 bases of the junction left unmatched. This CDR3 contains 18 residues. Per germline, CDR1 LGHDT and CDR2 YNNKEL (reference sequence). CDR3 region: CASSRYGTSGTSTDTQYF. The CDR3 coding sequence is TGTGCCAGCAGCCGTTATGGGACTAGCGGGACTAGCACAGATACGCAGTATTTT.

The rearrangement uses TRBV11-1 and TRBJ2-3, with D possibly matching TRBD2 (5 bases). Trimming left V 5 bases short and J 5 bases short, with 11 bases between. CDR1 is SGHAT and CDR2 is FQDESV in the germline V gene (reference sequence). The CDR3 runs 13 residues. The CDR3 region is CASSAGPGDTQYF. CDR3 nucleotides: TGTGCCAGCAGCGCGGGCCCCGGAGATACGCAGTATTTT.

The chain recombines TRBV6-2 or TRBV6-3 with TRBJ1-2; TRBD1 matches 10 bases. Germline CDR1 is MNHEY and CDR2 is SVGEGT. The CDR3 contains 15 residues. With 5 bases clipped from V and 1 base from J, the junction kept 4 bases outside the gene matches. CDR3 sequence: CASSKRDRGNYGYTF. The CDR3, as DNA: TGTGCCAGCAGTAAACGGGACAGGGGTAACTATGGCTACACCTTC.

The rearrangement joins TRBV28 to TRBJ2-7; no clear D gene. Germline lookup yields CDR1 MDHEN and CDR2 SYDVKM. V gave up 6 bases and J gave up 6 bases, with 12 bases separating them. The CDR3 extends over 12 amino acids. CDR3 DNA sequence: TGTGCCAGCAGCATTGCCTGGCCCGAGCAGTACTTC. This translates into CASSIAWPEQYF.

The chain is built from TRBV5-1 and TRBJ2-2; 8 bases match TRBD1. In germline, CDR1 is SGHRS, CDR2 YFSETQ. The V gene end was trimmed by 0 bases and the J gene end by 2 bases; junction bases not matched to a gene: 6. CDR3 size: 17 residues. In DNA form, the CDR3 reads TGCGCCAGCAGCTTGGCTTATGGACAGGGTAACACCGGGGAGCTGTTTTTT. It codes for CASSLAYGQGNTGELFF.

This clone was counted only a few times. This rearrangement joins TRBV29-1 to TRBJ2-7; 12 nucleotides match TRBD1. V was pared by 6 bases and J by 4 bases, with 4 bases of the junction left unmatched. CDR1 and CDR2 (germline): SQVTM, ANQGSEA. CDR3 length equals 13 residues. CDR3 nucleotides: TGCAGCGTCCCGGGACAGGGGGCTTACGAGCAGTACTTC. Its translation: CSVPGQGAYEQYF.

This rearrangement joins TRBV6-5 to TRBJ1-4; 9 bases agree with TRBD1. The CDR3 has 13 amino acids. V shed 8 bases and J 8 bases; nucleotides not matched to a gene: 6. In germline, CDR1 is MNHEY, CDR2 SVGAGI. The CDR3 reads CASAGQGREKLFF. In DNA form, the CDR3 reads TGTGCCAGCGCGGGACAGGGTCGAGAAAAACTGTTTTTT.

The chain combines TRBV5-1 with TRBJ2-6, with D perhaps TRBD2 (5 bases). Trimming cost V 4 bases and J 2 bases, with 13 bases left between them. The CDR3 is made up of 16 amino acids. From germline, CDR1 is SGHRS and CDR2 YFSETQ. The CDR3 DNA reads TGCGCCAGCAGCCCGCCTTTTAGCGCTGGGGCCAACGTCCTGACTTTC. Residues: CASSPPFSAGANVLTF.